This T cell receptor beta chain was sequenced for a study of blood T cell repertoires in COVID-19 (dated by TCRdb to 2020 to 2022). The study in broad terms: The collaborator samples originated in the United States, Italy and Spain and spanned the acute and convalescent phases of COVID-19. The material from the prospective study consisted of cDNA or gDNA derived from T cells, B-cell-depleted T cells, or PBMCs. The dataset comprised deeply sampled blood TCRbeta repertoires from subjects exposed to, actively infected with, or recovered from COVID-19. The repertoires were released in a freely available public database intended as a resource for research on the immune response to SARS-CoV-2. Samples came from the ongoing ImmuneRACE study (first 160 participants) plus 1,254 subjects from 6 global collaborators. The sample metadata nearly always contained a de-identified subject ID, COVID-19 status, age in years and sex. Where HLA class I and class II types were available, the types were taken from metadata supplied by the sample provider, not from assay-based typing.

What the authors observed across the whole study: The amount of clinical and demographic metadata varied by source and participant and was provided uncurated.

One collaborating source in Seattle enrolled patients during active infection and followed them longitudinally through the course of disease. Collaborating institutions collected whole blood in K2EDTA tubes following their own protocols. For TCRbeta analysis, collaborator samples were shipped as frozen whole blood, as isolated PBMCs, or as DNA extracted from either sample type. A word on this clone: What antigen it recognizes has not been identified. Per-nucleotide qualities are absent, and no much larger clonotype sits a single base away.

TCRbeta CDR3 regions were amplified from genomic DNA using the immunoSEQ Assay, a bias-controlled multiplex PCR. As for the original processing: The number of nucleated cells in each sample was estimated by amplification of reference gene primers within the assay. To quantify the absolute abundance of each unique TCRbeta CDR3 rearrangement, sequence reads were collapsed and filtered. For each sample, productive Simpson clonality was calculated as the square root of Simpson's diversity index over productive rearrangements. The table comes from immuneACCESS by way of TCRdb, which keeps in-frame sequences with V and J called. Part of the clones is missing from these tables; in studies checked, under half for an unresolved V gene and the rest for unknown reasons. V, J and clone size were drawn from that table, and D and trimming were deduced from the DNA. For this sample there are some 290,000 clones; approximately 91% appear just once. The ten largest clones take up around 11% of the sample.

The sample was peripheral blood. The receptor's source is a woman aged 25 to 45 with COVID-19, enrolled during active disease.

The CDR3 amino acid sequence is: CASRAGTDAGELFF. The base sequence is TGCGCCAGCAGGGCCGGGACAGACGCGGGGGAGCTGTTTTTT. The sequence is built from TRBV5-1 and TRBJ2-2; 7 bases in the middle match TRBD1. According to the germline V gene, CDR1 reads SGHRS and CDR2 reads YFSETQ. Compared with germline, V lacks 5 bases and J lacks 8 bases; bases without a gene match: 9. Counted from cysteine to phenylalanine, this CDR3 has 14 amino acids. Here the CDR3 DNA is all that survives: 42 bases in frame from base 1.